A selection of T cell receptor beta chains follows, all from one sample in a study of blood T cell repertoires in COVID-19. The repertoire was sequenced with immunoSEQ multiplex PCR; TCRdb's copy has only in-frame clones and lacks some. The data contain 200,000 to 300,000 clones, under 90% of them seen just once; the ten biggest clones take up roughly 4%. Sequenced: PBMCs or T cells enriched from blood (not recorded which). These receptors all stem from a woman in her 30s with acute COVID-19. CDR3s include the opening cysteine and the closing phenylalanine or tryptophan. The D gene is left open where the match is weak. Clone size is stated in some rows and not others, as once, few, many or a class when expanded.

>TRBJ1-1|TRBV12-5|TRBD1|.
TGTGCTAGTGGTTTGTGGGACAGCGACTTCTTT
CASGLWDSDFF
>TRBJ1-6|TRBV28|TRBD1|.
TGTGCCAGCAGCTCAGACAGGGAAAATTCACCCCTCCACTTT
CASSSDRENSPLHF
>TRBJ2-7|TRBV21-1|.|.
TGTGCCAGCAACCCGGGACAGAAACTTTACGAGCAGTACTTC
CASNPGQKLYEQYF
>TRBJ2-1|TRBV6-6|.|.
TGTGCCAGCAGTTCTTTGAGGGCCTCCTACAATGAGCAGTTCTTC
CASSSLRASYNEQFF
>TRBJ2-1|TRBV7-9|.|.
TGTGCCAGCAGCGGTGACCCCGAAATGCAGGCTGTCGATGAGCAGTTCTTC
CASSGDPEMQAVDEQFF
>TRBJ2-7|TRBV6-5|.|.
TGTGCCAGCAGTCCGCTCAGGCGTAGCTCCTACGAGCAGTACTTC
CASSPLRRSSYEQYF
>TRBJ1-3|TRBV28|TRBD1|.
TGTGCCAGCAGACAGGGGGGTTCTGGAAACACCATATATTTT
CASRQGGSGNTIYF
>TRBJ2-2|TRBV19|.|.
TGTGCCAGTAGTAGGGCAGGGGAAGCCGGGGAGCTGTTTTTT
CASSRAGEAGELFF
>TRBJ2-1|TRBV7-3|TRBD2|.
TGTGCCAGCAGCTTAAGAGGGTCGGCTAGCGGACGGAATGAGCAGTTCTTC
CASSLRGSASGRNEQFF
>TRBJ2-7|TRBV2|TRBD1|.
TGTGCCAGCAGTAGACAGGGGGCATTGGGTGAGCAGTACTTC
CASSRQGALGEQYF
>TRBJ1-1|TRBV3-1/TRBV3-2|TRBD1|.
TGTGCCAGCAGCCCCCAGACAGGGGCTTGGGGGAACACTGAAGCTTTCTTT
CASSPQTGAWGNTEAFF
>TRBJ1-5|TRBV7-8|TRBD1|once
TGTGCCAGCAGCTCACAGGGGCTAGTGGGCAATCAGCCCCAGCATTTT
CASSSQGLVGNQPQHF
>TRBJ2-2|TRBV7-2|.|.
TGTGCCAGCAGCGATAGCGTGAACACCGGGGAGCTGTTTTTT
CASSDSVNTGELFF
>TRBJ2-7|TRBV5-1|TRBD1|.
TGCGCCAGCAGCCTCCAGGGACAGACCGAGCAGTACTTC
CASSLQGQTEQYF
>TRBJ1-3|TRBV30|.|few
TGTGCCTGGAGCTCGGGAGTCTCAAACACCATATATTTT
CAWSSGVSNTIYF
>TRBJ1-1|TRBV10-3|.|.
TGTGCCATCAAGGAGGGGATGGCTGAAGCTTTCTTT
CAIKEGMAEAFF
>TRBJ1-1|TRBV19|TRBD1|few
TGTGCCAGTAATACCGGGACAGGGTGGGCTGAAGCTTTCTTT
CASNTGTGWAEAFF
>TRBJ1-4|TRBV3-1/TRBV3-2|.|.
TGTGCCAGCAGCCAAGTCCGGGGAACTAATGAAAAACTGTTTTTT
CASSQVRGTNEKLFF
>TRBJ2-1|TRBV7-9|TRBD2|.
TGTGCCAGCAGCTTTCGGACTAGCGGGGGGGCTTCCTACAATGAGCAGTTCTTC
CASSFRTSGGASYNEQFF
>TRBJ1-6|TRBV27|.|.
TGTGCCAGCAGGGACAGCAGCTCCTATAATTCACCCCTCCACTTT
CASRDSSSYNSPLHF
>TRBJ2-3|TRBV7-2|.|.
TGTGCCAGCAGCCAGGTGGTGGGTGGCACAGATACGCAGTATTTT
CASSQVVGGTDTQYF
>TRBJ1-6|TRBV5-4|.|.
TGTGCCAGCAGCTTGGGTACAGGGAATTCACCCCTCCACTTT
CASSLGTGNSPLHF
>TRBJ2-7|TRBV5-6|TRBD2|.
TGTGCCAGCAGCTTGGAACTAGCGGGGAGAAACTACGAGCAGTACTTC
CASSLELAGRNYEQYF
>TRBJ2-7|TRBV5-4|TRBD2|.
TGTGCCAGCAGCTCCGGGGGGGGTCGGAGCTACGAGCAGTACTTC
CASSSGGGRSYEQYF
>TRBJ1-1|TRBV6-5|.|few
TGTGCCAGCAGTTACTCGAGGCAGACGAACACTGAAGCTTTCTTT
CASSYSRQTNTEAFF
>TRBJ1-1|TRBV6-2/TRBV6-3|.|.
TGTGCCAGCAGATACAACCGACAGTTTTCCCAGAACACTGAAGCTTTCTTT
CASRYNRQFSQNTEAFF
>TRBJ1-3|TRBV3-1/TRBV3-2|.|once
TGTGCCAGCAGCCAAGATTACACCCCTGGAAACACCATATATTTT
CASSQDYTPGNTIYF
>TRBJ2-7|TRBV4-1|.|.
TGCGCCAGCAGCCAAGCCGTGGTGGGGGCCGAGCAGTACTTC
CASSQAVVGAEQYF
>TRBJ1-1|TRBV19|TRBD1|.
TGTGCCAGTAGTACAGGGGGCGGCCTGAACACTGAAGCTTTCTTT
CASSTGGGLNTEAFF
>TRBJ2-5|TRBV2|.|.
TGTGCCAGCAGTGAAGGCAGGGAGACCCAGTACTTC
CASSEGRETQYF
>TRBJ1-2|TRBV13|TRBD1|.
TGTGCCAGCAGCTATCCGACAGGGGACTATGGCTACACCTTC
CASSYPTGDYGYTF
>TRBJ1-6|TRBV6-1|.|.
TGTGCCAGCAGTGAAGGGACAGCCAATTCACCCCTCCACTTT
CASSEGTANSPLHF
>TRBJ2-7|TRBV7-2|TRBD2|.
TGTGCCAGCAGCCGCCCGGGAGGCCAATACGAGCAGTACTTC
CASSRPGGQYEQYF
>TRBJ2-1|TRBV5-1|TRBD2|.
TGCGCCAGCAGCGCAGGACTAGCGGGGGGGGCCAATGAGCAGTTCTTC
CASSAGLAGGANEQFF
>TRBJ2-3|TRBV25-1|TRBD2|once
TGTGCCAGCAGTGATCGAGGGCGGGGGACCACCACAGATACGCAGTATTTT
CASSDRGRGTTTDTQYF
>TRBJ1-4|TRBV30|.|.
TGTGCCTGGAGTACAGCTACAACTAATGAAAAACTGTTTTTT
CAWSTATTNEKLFF
>TRBJ1-5|TRBV28|.|.
TGTGCCAGCAGCCCCCGGGTGGTCCCCACCGAGCATTTT
CASSPRVVPTEHF
>TRBJ2-7|TRBV14|TRBD1|.
TGTGCCAGCAGTCCCGGGACAGGGCCCCCCGAGCAGTACTTC
CASSPGTGPPEQYF
>TRBJ2-7|TRBV19|TRBD2|.
TGTGCCAGTAGTATAGGAACTAGCGACGAGCAGTACTTC
CASSIGTSDEQYF
>TRBJ1-2|TRBV4-3|TRBD1|.
TGCGCCAGCAGCCAAGGGGTGACAGGGGAAGGCGGCTACACCTTC
CASSQGVTGEGGYTF
>TRBJ2-1|TRBV10-3|TRBD2|.
TGTGCCATCAGTGAGGGGAGGGACTACAATGAGCAGTTCTTC
CAISEGRDYNEQFF
>TRBJ1-4|TRBV12-3/TRBV12-4|.|.
TGTGCCAGCGATGGGAGAGTGGATGAAAAACTGTTTTTT
CASDGRVDEKLFF
>TRBJ1-5|TRBV4-2|.|.
TGTGCCAGCAGCCAAAACGGGAGAACGCCCCAGCATTTT
CASSQNGRTPQHF
>TRBJ1-1|TRBV29-1|.|.
TGCAGCCTACGGGTATACACTGAAGCTTTCTTT
CSLRVYTEAFF
>TRBJ1-1|TRBV5-1|.|few
TGCGCCAGCAGCTTCGCCATACAGGGTGCCTTAGGTGAAGCTTTCTTT
CASSFAIQGALGEAFF
>TRBJ1-1|TRBV5-1|.|.
TGCGCCAGCAGCTTGGTACGGGGGTGGACTGAAGCTTTCTTT
CASSLVRGWTEAFF
>TRBJ1-1|TRBV2|.|.
TGTGCCAGCAGTGAATGGAGCACCACTGAAGCTTTCTTT
CASSEWSTTEAFF
>TRBJ2-5|TRBV7-9|TRBD1|.
TGTGCCAGCAGCTTAGGACAGGGGGCTAGCCAAGAGACCCAGTACTTC
CASSLGQGASQETQYF
>TRBJ2-4|TRBV7-2|TRBD1|.
TGTGCCAGCAGCTTCGGACAGGAAAACATTCAGTACTTC
CASSFGQENIQYF